Listed below are T cell receptor beta chains from one sample, sequenced in a study of T cells in tumors after PD-1 blockade. Profiled with immunoSEQ multiplex PCR; TCRdb holds only in-frame clones, not every one. This table has 7,500 to 9,000 clones, 55% to 75% appearing once. The sequencing used tumor tissue, collected after anti-PD-1 treatment. These receptors all stem from a human donor with basal cell carcinoma. Both conserved end residues are part of each CDR3. D genes are given only for firm matches. Only some rows state a clone size, as once, few, many or a class for expanded clones.

.	few	TRBV30	TRBJ2-7	11	CAWRTGIEQYF	TGTGCCTGGAGAACAGGGATCGAGCAGTACTTC
TRBD1	.	TRBV7-9	TRBJ1-4	15	CASSRDRGFGEKLFF	TGTGCCAGCAGCCGGGACAGGGGGTTTGGTGAAAAACTGTTTTTT
TRBD1	.	TRBV30	TRBJ1-1	11	CAWSSGGYAFF	TGTGCCTGGAGTTCAGGGGGTTACGCTTTCTTT
.	.	TRBV6-5	TRBJ1-2	13	CASSYQTDHGYTF	TGTGCCAGCAGTTACCAAACCGACCATGGCTACACCTTC
TRBD1	.	TRBV29-1	TRBJ2-7	13	CSVEGTGIGEQYF	TGCAGCGTCGAGGGGACAGGGATAGGCGAGCAGTACTTC
.	.	TRBV6-6	TRBJ1-2	14	CASSPEGINYGYTF	TGTGCCAGCAGTCCTGAGGGGATAAACTATGGCTACACCTTC
.	.	TRBV18	TRBJ1-1	14	CASSPLRLNTEAFF	TGTGCCAGCTCACCCCTGCGCCTTAACACTGAAGCTTTCTTT
.	.	TRBV12-3/TRBV12-4	TRBJ1-2	12	CASSFLQYGYTF	TGTGCCAGCAGTTTCCTCCAGTATGGCTACACCTTC
.	.	TRBV5-1	TRBJ2-4	14	CASSLLGAKNIQYF	TGCGCCAGCAGCTTGCTGGGAGCCAAAAACATTCAGTACTTC
.	.	TRBV28	TRBJ1-3	15	CASSKGGVSGNTIYF	TGTGCCAGCAGCAAGGGAGGGGTTTCTGGAAACACCATATATTTT
TRBD1	.	TRBV7-9	TRBJ2-7	14	CASSYITGVGEQYF	TGTGCCAGCAGCTACATTACAGGGGTAGGCGAGCAGTACTTC
TRBD1	few	TRBV6-6	TRBJ1-4	17	CASSHKPQGATNEKLFF	TGTGCCAGCAGTCATAAGCCGCAGGGGGCAACTAATGAAAAACTGTTTTTT
.	.	TRBV5-6	TRBJ2-6	17	CASSFLDGFSGANVLTF	TGTGCCAGCAGCTTCCTCGACGGGTTCTCTGGGGCCAACGTCCTGACTTTC
.	.	TRBV7-9	TRBJ2-2	17	CASSLILQVANTGELFF	TGTGCCAGCAGCTTAATCCTTCAGGTAGCGAACACCGGGGAGCTGTTTTTT
.	.	TRBV9	TRBJ2-7	13	CASSPSLGFEQYF	TGTGCCAGCAGCCCATCATTGGGGTTCGAGCAGTACTTC
TRBD1	.	TRBV7-3	TRBJ1-2	14	CASSTDRGLYGYTF	TGTGCCAGCAGCACCGACAGGGGGCTCTATGGCTACACCTTC
.	once	TRBV7-2	TRBJ2-7	17	CASSRALRDASSYEQYF	TGTGCCAGCAGCCGTGCCCTCCGGGACGCCAGCTCCTACGAGCAGTACTTC
.	.	TRBV7-2	TRBJ1-2	16	CASSTRDGPGIYGYTF	TGTGCCAGCAGCACAAGGGACGGCCCAGGGATTTATGGCTACACCTTC
.	.	TRBV9	TRBJ1-1	13	CASSVKRNTEAFF	TGTGCCAGCAGCGTAAAAAGGAACACTGAAGCTTTCTTT
TRBD1	.	TRBV30	TRBJ1-4	13	CAYGTGLNEKLFF	TGTGCCTATGGGACAGGCCTTAATGAAAAACTGTTTTTT
TRBD1	.	TRBV5-4	TRBJ2-5	14	CASSLYDRAQTQYF	TGTGCCAGCAGCTTGTATGACAGGGCACAGACCCAGTACTTC
.	.	TRBV3-1/TRBV3-2	TRBJ1-6	15	CASSQVYSQTSPLHF	TGTGCCAGCAGCCAAGTATACAGCCAAACTTCACCCCTCCACTTT
.	.	TRBV7-6	TRBJ2-7	13	CASSLAEGYEQYF	TGTGCCAGCAGCTTAGCGGAGGGCTACGAGCAGTACTTC
TRBD2	.	TRBV5-1	TRBJ2-5	14	CASRLAGGVETQYF	TGCGCCAGCCGACTAGCGGGGGGGGTAGAGACCCAGTACTTC
.	.	TRBV5-4	TRBJ2-5	13	CASSFWQTETQYF	TGTGCCAGCAGCTTCTGGCAGACCGAGACCCAGTACTTC